Each of the 31 T cell receptor beta chains below was sequenced from the same sample in a study of CD8+ T cells in alopecia areata. cDNA prepared by RNA extraction and subsequent reverse transcription served as the template for sequencing. Measured with immunoSEQ multiplex PCR; TCRdb has only the in-frame clones, and not every one. The sample has 160,000 or so clones, roughly 66% seen once. The sequencing here drew on CD8+ T cells sorted from blood, taken at week 0. These receptors were collected from a human donor with alopecia areata.

A single count supports this clone. The CDR3 here is CSATGGGYTF. The CDR3 nucleotides are TGCAGTGCTACAGGAGGTGGCTACACCTTC. The J gene is TRBJ1-2, the V gene TRBV20-1; D is unresolved. Trimming pared 4 bases from V and 7 bases from J, leaving 7 bases between. The CDR3 loop spans 10 amino acids. Per germline, CDR1 DFQATT and CDR2 SNEGSKA (reference sequence).

The chain employs TRBV25-1 and TRBJ2-5; D is possibly TRBD2 (6 bases). Germline loops: CDR1 MGHDK, CDR2 SYGVNS. The CDR3 sequence is 16 residues long. Trimming removed 2 bases from V and 0 bases from J, with 13 bases in between. CDR3 loop: CASSELSRGNQETQYF. As DNA, the CDR3 is TGTGCCAGCAGTGAACTCTCTCGGGGGAACCAAGAGACCCAGTACTTC.

This sequence joins TRBV28 and TRBJ2-1; 10 bases agree with TRBD2. The J segment lost 3 bases and the V segment lost 6 bases, leaving 8 bases of the junction unmatched. This CDR3 is built from 16 residues. The germline gives CDR1 MDHEN, CDR2 SYDVKM. Written as DNA, the CDR3 is TGTGCCAGCAGAGACCTGACTAGCGGGTACTACAATGAGCAGTTCTTC. Amino acid sequence: CASRDLTSGYYNEQFF.

The CDR3 is CASSPGLAGGPSYEQYF. DNA for the CDR3: TGTGCCAGCAGTCCGGGACTAGCGGGGGGACCCTCCTACGAGCAGTACTTC. The chain recombines TRBV2 with TRBJ2-7; TRBD2 matches at 15 bases. Germline CDR1 and CDR2: SNHLY and FYNNEI. With V trimmed by 5 bases and J by 0 bases, 5 bases remained unmatched. The CDR3 loop spans 17 amino acids.

The rearrangement links TRBV23-1 to TRBJ2-7; D call uncertain. TRBV23-1 is flagged as an ORF with uncertain function. V gave up 0 bases and J gave up 4 bases, with 16 bases separating them. The CDR3 is made up of 16 amino acids. The CDR3 DNA follows: TGCGCCAGCAGTCAATCGGAGCCTCTCCACCTATACGAGCAGTACTTC. It yields the protein CASSQSEPLHLYEQYF.

The rearrangement uses TRBV5-1 and TRBJ1-1; no reliable D call. Looked up from germline, CDR1 is SGHRS and CDR2 is YFSETQ. Trimming pared 0 bases from V and 6 bases from J, leaving 9 bases between. The CDR3 has 13 residues. Here the CDR3 DNA reads TGCGCCAGCAGCTTGGCCAAAGGGCCTGAAGCTTTCTTT. Protein product: CASSLAKGPEAFF.

The gene calls are TRBV5-1 and TRBJ2-7; perhaps TRBD2 as D (5 bases). This CDR3 has 14 residues. Germline V gives CDR1 SGHRS, CDR2 YFSETQ. Trimming removed 1 base at V and 2 bases at J, with 10 bases between. In DNA, the CDR3 is TGCGCCAGCAGCTTGTCGTCGGGAACCTACGAGCAGTACTTC. It yields the protein CASSLSSGTYEQYF.

This chain joins TRBV6-1 and TRBJ2-7, with D perhaps being TRBD1 or TRBD2 (5 bases each). V lost 4 bases to trimming and J lost 0 bases, with 13 bases between them. The germline V gene encodes CDR1 MNHNS and CDR2 SASEGT. The CDR3 contains 15 residues. DNA of the CDR3: TGTGCCAGCAGTGGGGCGTGGGGGAGCTCCTACGAGCAGTACTTC. Protein: CASSGAWGSSYEQYF.

This clone was counted a few times. J is TRBJ1-5 and V is TRBV7-9, with 10 bases identical to TRBD1. This CDR3 has 14 residues. Germline V gene sequence: CDR1 SEHNR, CDR2 FQNEAQ (reference sequence). J was trimmed by 5 bases and V by 5 bases; bases with no gene match: 3. The DNA of the CDR3 is TGTGCCAGCAGCGATGGACAGGGGGATCAGCCCCAGCATTTT. Translated: CASSDGQGDQPQHF.

The V call is TRBV2, the J call TRBJ2-5; TRBD2 aligns across 10 bases. The CDR3 loop spans 16 amino acids. Losses at the gene ends were 4 bases for V and 4 bases for J; bases not matched to a gene: 9. CDR1 and CDR2 (germline): SNHLY, FYNNEI. The CDR3 sequence is CASSAPSGGAGETQYF. The CDR3 DNA sequence: TGTGCCAGCAGTGCCCCCAGCGGGGGGGCCGGAGAGACCCAGTACTTC.

The V and J genes are TRBV29-1 and TRBJ2-7; D possibly corresponds to TRBD1 (6 bases). The germline V gene encodes CDR1 SQVTM and CDR2 ANQGSEA. Trimming cost V 1 base and J 8 bases, with 15 bases left between them. The CDR3 is made up of 13 amino acids. This chain's CDR3 is CSVEGTESTQQYF. The CDR3 DNA reads as TGCAGCGTTGAAGGGACAGAATCTACGCAGCAGTACTTC.

This chain joins TRBV9 and TRBJ2-1, with 8 bases aligning to TRBD2. The CDR3 sequence is 16 residues long. After removal of 4 bases from V and 7 bases from J, the junction contained 13 bases not matched to a gene. Germline loops: CDR1 SGDLS, CDR2 YYNGEE. The CDR3 coding sequence is TGTGCCAGCAGCCCCAGGACGGGGGGGCATGGGAATGAGCAGTTCTTC. The encoded protein is CASSPRTGGHGNEQFF. The variable domain in full, completed from reference TRBV9 and TRBJ2-1, reads DSGVTQTPKHLITATGQRVTLRCSPRSGDLSVYWYQQSLDQGLQFLIQYYNGEERAKGNILERFSAQQFPDLHSELNLSSLELGDSALYFCASSPRTGGHGNEQFFGPGTRLTVL.

The chain uses TRBV14 and TRBJ1-2, with 7 bases fitting TRBD1. The germline V gene encodes CDR1 SGHDN and CDR2 FVKESK. After removal of 4 bases from V and 1 base from J, the junction contained 12 bases not matched to a gene. The CDR3 has 17 amino acids. DNA for the CDR3: TGTGCCAGCAGCCGAGCAACCGGACAGGCTGATAACTATGGCTACACCTTC. This encodes CASSRATGQADNYGYTF.

The rearrangement uses TRBV29-1 and TRBJ1-2; D not resolved. This CDR3 is built from 16 residues. Germline values: CDR1 SQVTM, CDR2 ANQGSEA. V was shortened by 0 bases and J by 1 base, with 15 bases between the two germline ends. The CDR3 protein is CSVEDPPKGFNYGYTF. CDR3 nucleotides: TGCAGCGTTGAAGATCCCCCCAAAGGGTTTAACTATGGCTACACCTTC.

The rearrangement joins TRBV10-3 to TRBJ2-7; 7 bases fit TRBD2. This CDR3 spans 13 amino acids. The V gene's germline CDR1 is ENHRY and CDR2 SYGVKD. After removal of 7 bases from V and 0 bases from J, the junction contained 3 bases not matched to a gene. Here the CDR3 reads CAITRGSSYEQYF. As DNA, the CDR3 is TGTGCCATCACGCGGGGGAGCTCCTACGAGCAGTACTTC.

The chain couples TRBV19 to TRBJ2-7; D might be TRBD1 or TRBD2, each matching 5 bases. CDR3 length equals 13 residues. Looked up from germline, CDR1 is LNHDA and CDR2 is SQIVND (reference sequence). V dropped 6 bases and J dropped 2 bases, with 11 bases sitting between them. CDR3 sequence (DNA): TGTGCCAGTAGCCACACGGGACCCTACGAGCAGTACTTC. It encodes CASSHTGPYEQYF.

The J gene is TRBJ2-2, the V gene TRBV30; D is undetermined. V shed 4 bases and J shed 6 bases, with 12 bases lying between them. Germline assignment: CDR1 GTSNPN and CDR2 SVGIG (reference sequence). The CDR3 totals 13 residues. CDR3 protein: CAWTLGLAGELFF. The CDR3 coding sequence is TGTGCCTGGACTTTAGGGTTGGCCGGGGAGCTGTTTTTT.

The chain has TRBV6-5 and TRBJ2-1, with 10 nucleotides matching TRBD1. This CDR3 comprises 15 residues. J was trimmed by 1 base and V by 5 bases; bases with no gene match: 2. From germline, CDR1 is MNHEY and CDR2 SVGAGI. CDR3 sequence reads: CASSLDRGSYNEQFF. The CDR3 DNA reads TGTGCCAGCAGTCTGGACAGGGGGTCCTACAATGAGCAGTTCTTC.

This rearrangement joins TRBV18 to TRBJ1-5; 8 bases are a match to TRBD1. Trimming took 1 base from V and 5 from J; bases not matched to a gene: 10. Per the germline V gene, CDR1 is KGHSH and CDR2 is LQKENI. This CDR3 region has 17 residues. CDR3 sequence reads: CASSPLGGQGRDQPQHF. In nucleotides, the CDR3 is TGTGCCAGCTCACCACTGGGTGGACAGGGCAGGGATCAGCCCCAGCATTTT. Filled out from reference TRBV18 and TRBJ1-5, the complete variable domain reads NAGVMQNPRHLVRRRGQEARLRCSPMKGHSHVYWYRQLPEEGLKFMVYLQKENIIDESGMPKERFSAEFPKEGPSILRIQQVVRGDSAAYFCASSPLGGQGRDQPQHFGDGTRLSIL.

This clone was detected only a few times. The J gene is TRBJ2-5, the V gene TRBV29-1, with 9 bases that match TRBD2. J gave up 6 bases and V 3 bases, and 8 bases lay outside the gene matches. CDR3 length equals 14 residues. Germline V gene lookup returns CDR1 SQVTM and CDR2 ANQGSEA. The CDR3 protein is CSVETSGREKTQYF. The CDR3 DNA is TGCAGCGTTGAGACTAGCGGTCGAGAAAAGACCCAGTACTTC.

This chain uses TRBV29-1 with TRBJ1-2, with a possible D match to TRBD1 (6 bases). CDR3 size: 13 residues. V lost 4 bases, J lost 4 bases, and 13 bases lay in between. Germline CDR1 reads SQVTM; CDR2 reads ANQGSEA. The CDR3 loop reads CSVGAGEGYGYTF. The CDR3 DNA reads TGCAGCGTTGGAGCAGGGGAGGGCTATGGCTACACCTTC.

This clone was seen only a few times. CDR3 sequence: CASSQVLASSYEQYF. The CDR3 coding sequence is TGCGCCAGCAGCCAAGTTTTGGCCAGCTCCTACGAGCAGTACTTC. The chain is built from TRBV4-1 and TRBJ2-7; D is uncertain. This CDR3 is 15 amino acids long. V was cut by 1 base and J by 0 bases, with 10 bases left in between. Germline V gene data show CDR1 as MGHRA and CDR2 as YSYEKL.

This chain connects TRBV6-1 to TRBJ2-3; TRBD2 aligns across 7 bases. The V segment lost 6 bases and the J segment 0 bases; nucleotides outside the gene matches: 6. Germline CDR1 reads MNHNS; CDR2 reads SASEGT. This CDR3 is built from 15 residues. CDR3 nucleotide sequence: TGTGCCAGCAGCCCGGGGGGATCTAGCACAGATACGCAGTATTTT. It encodes CASSPGGSSTDTQYF.

CDR3 DNA sequence: TGCAGCGTTGAGTGGGAGACCCAGTACTTC. Protein: CSVEWETQYF. The chain employs TRBV29-1 and TRBJ2-5; D is unclear. The V end was cut by 3 bases, the J end by 5 bases, with 4 bases between. This CDR3 has 10 amino acids. In germline, CDR1 is SQVTM, CDR2 ANQGSEA.

J is TRBJ2-3 and V is TRBV5-1; D tentatively fits TRBD1 or TRBD2 (6 bases each). CDR3 size: 18 residues. CDR1 is SGHRS and CDR2 is YFSETQ in the germline V gene. V was cut by 0 bases and J by 8 bases, with 25 bases left in between. CDR3 DNA sequence: TGCGCCAGCAGCTTGGGGTCTTACGGGGGCCCTACATGGGGTACGCAGTATTTT. Its protein product is CASSLGSYGGPTWGTQYF.

The V call is TRBV9, the J call TRBJ2-1, with D perhaps TRBD2 (5 bases). The CDR3 has 16 residues. The V gene lost 1 base and the J gene lost 5 bases, with 16 bases spanning the gap. Germline CDR1 and CDR2: SGDLS and YYNGEE. The CDR3 spells CASSVKDGGHNNEQFF. DNA of the CDR3: TGTGCCAGCAGCGTAAAGGATGGCGGGCACAACAATGAGCAGTTCTTC.

The chain recombines TRBV19 with TRBJ1-2; D is unresolved. V gave up 1 base and J gave up 3 bases, with 12 bases separating them. The length of the CDR3 is 15 residues. CDR1 and CDR2 from the germline V gene are LNHDA and SQIVND (reference sequence). The CDR3 DNA reads TGTGCCAGTAGTATAGTGTGGGCTGAAGACTATGGCTACACCTTC. It is translated as CASSIVWAEDYGYTF.

This clone came up a few times. The chain has TRBV6-5 and TRBJ2-7, with TRBD1 identical over 7 bases. CDR3 size: 12 residues. CDR1 MNHEY and CDR2 SVGAGI come from the germline V gene. The V gene end was trimmed by 6 bases and the J gene end by 4 bases; junction bases not matched to a gene: 3. CDR3 in amino acids: CASRKQGYEQYF. The CDR3 bases are TGTGCCAGCAGGAAACAGGGGTACGAGCAGTACTTC.

The gene calls are TRBV6-1 and TRBJ2-5, with D maybe TRBD2 (6 bases). This CDR3 comprises 17 residues. The V gene lost 1 base and the J gene lost 5 bases, with 20 bases spanning the gap. Germline-derived CDR1 and CDR2 are MNHNS and SASEGT. The CDR3 region is CASSEGPPGGKGETQYF. The CDR3 bases are TGTGCCAGCAGTGAAGGTCCCCCCGGGGGAAAGGGGGAGACCCAGTACTTC.

This clone was seen once. This rearrangement joins TRBV15 to TRBJ1-2, with a weak D call TRBD1 (6 bases). The CDR3 extends over 14 amino acids. Germline CDR1 and CDR2: LNHNV and YYDKDF (reference sequence). V was shortened by 2 bases and J by 7 bases, with 14 bases between the two germline ends. The CDR3 DNA sequence: TGTGCCACCAGCAGACGAACCGGGACAACTGGCTACACCTTC. Protein sequence: CATSRRTGTTGYTF.

The rearrangement uses TRBV27 and TRBJ2-7; D is uncertain. This CDR3 contains 17 residues. Trimming took 5 bases from V and 0 from J, leaving 20 bases between them. Germline CDR1 MNHEY, CDR2 SMNVEV (reference sequence). The CDR3 region is CASSTIFNGMSSYEQYF. CDR3 DNA sequence: TGTGCCAGCAGTACCATTTTTAATGGGATGAGCTCCTACGAGCAGTACTTC.